Below are 27 T cell receptor beta chains sequenced from a single sample in a study of identical twins. TCRdb recomputed calls from the 5' RACE reads with MiXCR, one row per CDR3 protein. Of about 530,000 distinct CDR3 sequences detected, approximately 20% appear once; the ten largest clones hold approximately 0.49%. The same data also contributed to another study, on yellow fever vaccine responses in identical twins.

Material: CD4+ T cells sorted from blood. These receptor sequences come from a woman aged 18-35 years in good health.

At least ten counts were recorded for this clonotype. This chain links TRBV12-3 or TRBV12-4 with TRBJ1-5, with 8 bases that match TRBD1. The CDR3 totals 16 residues. V trimming: 6 bases; J trimming: 2 bases; junction bases outside the gene matches: 9. The DNA for the CDR3 is TGTGCCAGCAGCTCACAAGGGACAGGTGGCAATCAGCCCCAGCATTTT. Residues: CASSSQGTGGNQPQHF.

This clonotype has more than one count but fewer than ten. This chain joins TRBV4-2 and TRBJ2-1; 11 bases match TRBD1. The CDR3 runs 15 residues. The V gene's germline CDR1 is LGHNA and CDR2 YNFKEQ. V was clipped by 4 bases and J by 8 bases; unmatched bases: 7. The DNA for the CDR3 is TGTGCCAGCAGCCCCATACGGGACAGGGGGGATGAGCAGTTCTTC. Amino acids: CASSPIRDRGDEQFF.

The chain is built from TRBV7-8 and TRBJ2-7, with TRBD1 matching over 12 bases. J was trimmed by 5 bases and V by 1 base; bases with no gene match: 9. Looked up from germline, CDR1 is SGHVS and CDR2 is FQNEAQ. The CDR3 extends over 17 amino acids. CDR3 sequence (DNA): TGTGCCAGCAGCTTAGACATCTCAGGGACAGGGGGCGACGAGCAGTACGTC. It specifies CASSLDISGTGGDEQYV.

This chain joins TRBV6-1 and TRBJ2-5, with TRBD1 identical over 9 bases. Germline-derived CDR1 and CDR2 are MNHNS and SASEGT. This CDR3 is built from 14 residues. The junction had 3 bases not matched to a gene; V was cut back by 6 bases and J by 1 base. CDR3: CASREQGAQETQYF. As DNA, the CDR3 is TGTGCCAGCAGGGAACAGGGGGCCCAAGAGACCCAGTACTTC.

In this sample, this clonotype turned up a few times. The V and J genes are TRBV12-3 or TRBV12-4 and TRBJ1-2; D unclear. This CDR3 has 13 amino acids. The V and J ends lost 6 bases and 2 bases respectively, with 10 bases between them. This chain's CDR3 is CASSPAENYGYTF. The CDR3 DNA reads as TGTGCCAGCAGCCCTGCTGAAAACTATGGCTACACCTTC.

The J gene is TRBJ2-2, the V gene TRBV24-1; TRBD1 might be the D (5 bases). CDR3 length: 15 residues. Germline loops: CDR1 KGHDR, CDR2 SFDVKD. V shed 9 bases and J shed 2 bases, with 15 bases lying between them. This CDR3 reads CATSDTAYNTGELFF. CDR3 nucleotides: TGTGCCACCTCGGACACGGCCTATAACACCGGGGAGCTGTTTTTT.

The chain recombines TRBV11-3 with TRBJ1-5; no clear D. The V and J ends lost 2 bases and 5 bases respectively, with 7 bases between them. CDR1 SGHNT and CDR2 YENEEA come from the germline V gene. The CDR3 covers 13 residues. The CDR3 bases are TGTGCCAGCAGCTTAAATTCTTATCAGCCCCAGCATTTT. This translates into CASSLNSYQPQHF. The full variable domain, with the rest looked up from reference TRBV11-3 and TRBJ1-5, is EAGVVQSPRYKIIEKKQPVAFWCNPISGHNTLYWYLQNLGQGPELLIRYENEEAVDDSQLPKDRFSAERLKGVDSTLKIQPAELGDSAVYLCASSLNSYQPQHFGDGTRLSIL.

The V and J genes are TRBV10-3 and TRBJ2-7; 7 positions match TRBD1. V gave up 3 bases and J gave up 0 bases; unmatched junction bases: 14. Germline CDR1 ENHRY, CDR2 SYGVKD. There are 18 residues in the CDR3. The chain's CDR3 is CAISDSNYGTESSYEQYV. CDR3 nucleotide sequence: TGTGCCATCAGTGACTCTAACTACGGGACAGAGAGCTCCTACGAGCAGTACGTC.

Comments on this clonotype: Because it lacks the conserved phenylalanine or tryptophan at the end, this CDR3 is likely a read error. The chain has TRBV7-8 and TRBJ2-5; TRBD1 matches at 10 bases. CDR3 length: 13 residues. CDR1 SGHVS and CDR2 FQNEAQ come from the germline V gene. J was trimmed by 5 bases and V by 3 bases; bases with no gene match: 0. DNA of the CDR3: TGTGCCAGCAGCTTGGGACAGGGGGAGACCCAGTACCTC. Translating gives CASSLGQGETQYL.

This clonotype was counted between two and nine times. This rearrangement joins TRBV7-2 to TRBJ1-5; D gene uncertain. V lost 1 base, J lost 4 bases, and 8 bases lay in between. The CDR3 consists of 14 residues. The germline CDR1 and CDR2 sequences are SGHTA and FQGNSA. DNA for the CDR3: TGTGCCAGCAGCTTAGGTCCTCAGAATCAGCCCCAGCATTTT. Protein sequence: CASSLGPQNQPQHF.

This chain links TRBV5-1 with TRBJ1-1, with a possible D match to TRBD1 (5 bases). V was shortened by 4 bases and J by 4 bases, with 17 bases between the two germline ends. Germline V gene data show CDR1 as SGHRS and CDR2 as YFSETQ. The CDR3 is 15 residues long. Here the CDR3 DNA reads TGCGCCAGCAGCGCTTTCCCGACAGTCGGCACTGAAGCTTTCTTT. Its protein is CASSAFPTVGTEAFF. The full variable domain, its missing parts supplied by reference TRBV5-1 and TRBJ1-1, is KAGVTQTPRYLIKTRGQQVTLSCSPISGHRSVSWYQQTPGQGLQFLFEYFSETQRNKGNFPGRFSGRQFSNSRSEMNVSTLELGDSALYLCASSAFPTVGTEAFFGQGTRLTVV.

The chain recombines TRBV7-9 with TRBJ1-1, with TRBD1 identical over 8 bases. CDR1 is SEHNR and CDR2 is FQNEAQ in the germline V gene (reference sequence). CDR3 size: 14 residues. Unmatched junction bases numbered 5, after V lost 5 bases and J lost 3 bases. The CDR3 DNA is TGTGCCAGCAGCGCCAGGGGGCGCGACACTGAAGCTTTCTTT. Translated: CASSARGRDTEAFF.

The V gene is TRBV14, the J gene TRBJ2-5, with D uncertain. The CDR3 loop spans 15 amino acids. CDR1 is SGHDN, CDR2 FVKESK, per germline. The ends were cut back, 2 bases at V and 5 bases at J, with 15 bases in the middle. In nucleotides, the CDR3 is TGTGCCAGCAGCCAACTAAGCACTTTGGGGGAGACCCAGTACTTC. Its translation is CASSQLSTLGETQYF.

This clonotype has just a few counts. The chain joins TRBV4-1 to TRBJ2-7, with 8 bases that match TRBD2. V was pared by 4 bases and J by 2 bases, with 10 bases of the junction left unmatched. From germline, CDR1 is MGHRA and CDR2 YSYEKL. This CDR3 has 16 amino acids. CDR3 protein: CASSLYLAGQAYEQYF. CDR3 nucleotide sequence: TGCGCCAGCAGCCTATACCTAGCGGGCCAGGCCTACGAGCAGTACTTC.

This clonotype was observed a handful of times. The rearrangement joins TRBV6-6 to TRBJ1-1, with D unresolved. This CDR3 has 13 amino acids. Trimming cost V 5 bases and J 6 bases, with 13 bases left between them. Per the germline V gene, CDR1 is MNHNY and CDR2 is SVGAGI (reference sequence). CDR3 nucleotide sequence: TGTGCCAGCAGTACTGATAAGGCGGCTGAAGCTTTCTTT. Translating it yields CASSTDKAAEAFF.

The rearrangement links TRBV7-9 to TRBJ1-1, with D possibly TRBD1 on 5 matching bases. CDR1 SEHNR and CDR2 FQNEAQ come from the germline V gene (reference sequence). Deletions cut 1 base from V and 9 bases from J, with 12 bases between. The CDR3 has 13 amino acids. This chain's CDR3 is CASSLGKTDKAFF. The CDR3 region has the DNA TGTGCCAGCAGCTTAGGGAAGACGGACAAAGCTTTCTTT.

The V call is TRBV12-3 or TRBV12-4, the J call TRBJ2-1, with TRBD2 identical over 8 bases. Germline trimming cut 5 bases from V and 7 bases from J; bases unmatched to any gene: 16. CDR3 length equals 17 residues. CDR3 nucleotides: TGTGCCAGCAGTCCCCGGGTAGCGGGAACCGTGGGGAATGAGCAGTTCTTC. Translation: CASSPRVAGTVGNEQFF.

This sequence joins TRBV2 and TRBJ2-1, with TRBD2 identical over 7 bases. V shed 5 bases and J 2 bases; nucleotides not matched to a gene: 9. Germline V gene lookup returns CDR1 SNHLY and CDR2 FYNNEI. This CDR3 has 16 residues. CDR3 sequence: CASSQVAGTPYNEQFF. The DNA for the CDR3 is TGTGCCAGCAGTCAGGTAGCGGGCACGCCCTACAATGAGCAGTTCTTC. The full variable domain, in which reference TRBV2 and TRBJ2-1 provide the parts outside the CDR3, is EPEVTQTPSHQVTQMGQEVILRCVPISNHLYFYWYRQILGQKVEFLVSFYNNEISEKSEIFDDQFSVERPDGSNFTLKIRSTKLEDSAMYFCASSQVAGTPYNEQFFGPGTRLTVL.

The V call is TRBV14, the J call TRBJ1-2; D unresolved. The ends were cut back, 4 bases at V and 4 bases at J, with 13 bases in the middle. The germline CDR1 and CDR2 sequences are SGHDN and FVKESK. CDR3 length: 14 amino acids. The CDR3 is CASSLGRMFYGYTF. For the CDR3, the DNA is TGTGCCAGCAGCCTTGGCAGGATGTTCTATGGCTACACCTTC.

The chain couples TRBV20-1 to TRBJ2-3; D unresolved. This CDR3 spans 12 amino acids. V was pared by 4 bases and J by 3 bases, with 8 bases between. The germline V gene has CDR1 DFQATT and CDR2 SNEGSKA (reference sequence). The CDR3 DNA is TGCAGTGCTACCCCGAGGACAGATACGCAGTATTTT. This translates into CSATPRTDTQYF.

This clonotype was seen a few times. The V and J genes are TRBV5-1 and TRBJ2-1; D ambiguous. CDR1 and CDR2 from the germline V gene are SGHRS and YFSETQ. V lost 0 bases and J lost 1, with 11 bases in between. This CDR3 comprises 16 residues. This CDR3 is CASSLAWQKSYNEQFF. The CDR3 DNA reads TGCGCCAGCAGCTTGGCCTGGCAGAAATCCTACAATGAGCAGTTCTTC.

The J gene is TRBJ2-2, the V gene TRBV10-3; D gene ambiguous. The germline V gene encodes CDR1 ENHRY and CDR2 SYGVKD. V was pared by 5 bases and J by 7 bases, with 8 bases between. This CDR3 contains 12 residues. CDR3 nucleotides: TGTGCCATCAGTCAAAACCTCGGGGAGCTGTTTTTT. Protein: CAISQNLGELFF.

This clonotype was found once. The chain recombines TRBV20-1 with TRBJ2-2, with TRBD1 matching 9 bases. CDR3 length equals 14 residues. V lost 2 bases and J lost 5; bases outside the gene matches: 3. CDR1 and CDR2 from the germline V gene are DFQATT and SNEGSKA (reference sequence). CDR3 nucleotide sequence: TGCAGTGCTAGAAGGGGACAGGGAACCGGGGAGCTGTTTTTT. Translating it yields CSARRGQGTGELFF.

The chain couples TRBV3-1 to TRBJ2-2, with no clear D. The V gene lost 4 bases and the J gene lost 5 bases, with 14 bases spanning the gap. The length of the CDR3 is 15 residues. Germline lookup yields CDR1 LGHDT and CDR2 YNNKEL (reference sequence). This CDR3 is CASSRRLQITGELFF. The CDR3 DNA sequence: TGTGCCAGCAGCCGTAGATTACAGATTACCGGGGAGCTGTTTTTT.

This clonotype came up once. This sequence joins TRBV28 and TRBJ2-1; 8 bases match TRBD2. Germline V lookup: CDR1 MDHEN, CDR2 SYDVKM. This CDR3 region has 15 residues. The V and J ends lost 4 bases and 7 bases, in that order; junction bases with no gene match: 9. The CDR3 DNA reads TGTGCCAGCAGTTCGAGCGGGAGCGGGTCAAATGAGCAGTTCTTC. It translates to CASSSSGSGSNEQFF.

The chain couples TRBV4-1 to TRBJ2-1; D unresolved. V was trimmed by 2 bases and J by 9 bases, leaving 14 bases between them. Per germline, CDR1 MGHRA and CDR2 YSYEKL. This CDR3 is 14 amino acids long. Here the CDR3 DNA reads TGCGCCAGCAGCCAACCCGCCAATCGGAGTGAGCAGTTCTTC. It encodes CASSQPANRSEQFF.

This clonotype was seen only a few times. This chain uses TRBV7-2 with TRBJ2-7; D remains unclear. This CDR3 comprises 13 residues. The V end was cut by 4 bases, the J end by 3 bases, with 10 bases between. Germline lookup yields CDR1 SGHTA and CDR2 FQGNSA. CDR3 bases: TGTGCCAGCAGCTCTCAGCATGGCTACGAGCAGTACGTC. This codes for CASSSQHGYEQYV.